This passage covers 6 T cell receptor beta chains from one sample sequenced in a study of blood T cells in healthy people across ages. A second PCR of about 7 to 11 cycles used a sample-barcoded 5' primer and a J-beta primer mix. One entry per CDR3 protein results from TCRdb running MiXCR on the 5' RACE reads. The data contain about 1.5 million distinct CDR3 sequences, approximately 38% of them singletons. The specimen sequenced was blood. The receptor set was obtained from a woman between 18 and 29 years old in good health.

The sample holds one count of this clonotype. The chain links TRBV27 to TRBJ2-1, with D hard to call. This CDR3 contains 12 residues. Trimming took off 11 bases at V and 3 bases at J, with 11 bases between the two ends. In germline, CDR1 is MNHEY, CDR2 SMNVEV (reference sequence). The CDR3 DNA is TGTGCCGGCACCGGCGTCTACAATGAGCAGTTCTTC. This encodes CAGTGVYNEQFF.

The chain carries TRBV12-3 or TRBV12-4 and TRBJ2-3, with D perhaps matching TRBD2 (5 bases). V lost 1 base and J 10 bases, leaving 12 bases between the germline ends. The CDR3 has 13 residues. This chain's CDR3 is CASSLGTSEPQYF. Here the CDR3 DNA reads TGTGCCAGCAGTTTAGGAACTAGTGAGCCGCAGTATTTT.

This clonotype was observed a few times. The V call is TRBV29-1, the J call TRBJ2-7, with D hard to call. The CDR3 consists of 12 residues. Trimming shortened V by 6 bases and J by 0 bases, and 9 bases separated the two germline ends. Germline V gene lookup returns CDR1 SQVTM and CDR2 ANQGSEA. The CDR3 protein is CSVPTSSYEQYF. CDR3 DNA: TGCAGCGTCCCGACTTCCTCCTACGAGCAGTACTTC.

This rearrangement joins TRBV18 to TRBJ2-3; unclear D gene. This CDR3 has 16 amino acids. The germline V gene encodes CDR1 KGHSH and CDR2 LQKENI. Trimming pared 2 bases from V and 0 bases from J, leaving 12 bases between. The CDR3 region is CASSPGLIASTDTQYF. CDR3 nucleotide sequence: TGTGCCAGCTCACCAGGTCTTATTGCTAGCACAGATACGCAGTATTTT.

This chain connects TRBV12-3 or TRBV12-4 to TRBJ1-1; tentatively, D is TRBD1 (5 bases). Trimming stripped 7 bases from V and 5 bases from J, with 23 bases between. CDR3 length equals 16 residues. CDR3 sequence: CASTREGISAGTEAFF. The CDR3 DNA reads TGTGCCAGCACCAGAGAGGGGATTTCCGCTGGGACTGAAGCTTTCTTT.

The chain has TRBV27 and TRBJ2-3; TRBD2 agrees at 7 bases. With 9 bases clipped from V and 0 bases from J, the junction kept 12 bases outside the gene matches. The CDR3 totals 16 residues. The germline V gene encodes CDR1 MNHEY and CDR2 SMNVEV (reference sequence). The CDR3 spells CASDRGGLSSTDTQYF. Here the CDR3 DNA reads TGTGCCAGTGACCGCGGGGGTCTGTCTAGCACAGATACGCAGTATTTT.